A selection of T cell receptor beta chains follows, all from one sample in a study of cytomegalovirus exposure and HLA in healthy donors. Repertoires were generated with immunoSEQ multiplex PCR, while TCRdb's copy carries only in-frame clones and drops some. This repertoire shows around 140,000 clones, more than 7.5% found once; its top ten account for under 2%. Sequencing input: PBMCs. The receptors here all came from a man aged 50 or older in good health and CMV-seronegative. Both conserved end residues are part of each CDR3. D genes are given only for firm matches. Only part of the rows carry a size: once, few, many, or a class if the clone is expanded.

abundance,v_gene,j_gene,d_gene,CDR3nt,CDR3aa
.,TRBV2,TRBJ1-5,.,TGTGCCAGCAGTGTGAGGTCGGGGATGGGGCAGCCCCAGCATTTT,CASSVRSGMGQPQHF
.,TRBV4-2,TRBJ1-2,.,TGTGCCAGCAGCCAAGATCCCCACAGGGAAGGCTACACCTTC,CASSQDPHREGYTF
few,TRBV29-1,TRBJ1-2,.,TGCAGCGTTGAAGGCGGGGGCGGCTACACCTTC,CSVEGGGGYTF
few,TRBV5-4,TRBJ2-7,.,TGTGCCAGCAGCGGAGTTCAGGGTGTCAACGAGCAGTACTTC,CASSGVQGVNEQYF
few,TRBV28,TRBJ2-5,TRBD1,TGTGCCAGCAGGAGGGGGGGACAGGGTCTTTTGGAGACCCAGTACTTC,CASRRGGQGLLETQYF
.,TRBV4-1,TRBJ1-3,.,TGCGCCAGCAGCCGTCAACAGGGTGTTAGGGAAAACACCATATATTTT,CASSRQQGVRENTIYF
few,TRBV27,TRBJ2-2,.,TGTGCCAGCAGTTTCCGGAGGGGCGGCACCGGGGAGCTGTTTTTT,CASSFRRGGTGELFF
.,TRBV9,TRBJ1-6,.,TGTGCCAGCAGCGTGGGACACCTCAATTCACCCCTCCACTTT,CASSVGHLNSPLHF
.,TRBV5-1,TRBJ1-5,.,TGCGCCAGCAGCTTGGATGGGGGGGGAGGCAATCAGCCCCAGCATTTT,CASSLDGGGGNQPQHF
.,TRBV4-2,TRBJ2-2,TRBD2,TGTGCCAGCAGCCAATCGCTAGCGGGAGCGGCCGGGGAGCTGTTTTTT,CASSQSLAGAAGELFF
.,TRBV11-2,TRBJ2-4,TRBD2,TGTGCCAGCAGCATTTGGACTAGCGGGATTGGGCGGGCCAAAAACATTCAGTACTTC,CASSIWTSGIGRAKNIQYF
.,TRBV7-9,TRBJ2-2,TRBD1,TGTGCCAGCAGCTCTCAAGGGACAGCGCGAACCGGGGAGCTGTTTTTT,CASSSQGTARTGELFF
once,TRBV5-1,TRBJ1-2,TRBD1,TGCGCCAGCAGTACCAATCCGGGACAGGGCTTAGACTATGGCTACACCTTC,CASSTNPGQGLDYGYTF
few,TRBV6-6,TRBJ2-7,.,TGTGCCAGCAGACCCGGAGGGAGCACCTACGAGCAGTACTTC,CASRPGGSTYEQYF
.,TRBV27,TRBJ1-5,.,TGTGCCAGCAGTTTATCTACTGGTAATCAGCCCCAGCATTTT,CASSLSTGNQPQHF
few,TRBV19,TRBJ1-2,TRBD1,TGTGCCAGTAGTCCGGGACAGGGTGGTATTTACGGCTACACCTTC,CASSPGQGGIYGYTF
.,TRBV6-4,TRBJ2-3,TRBD2,TGTGCCAGCGCCCGGACTAGCGGGAGCACAGATACGCAGTATTTT,CASARTSGSTDTQYF
.,TRBV19,TRBJ2-7,TRBD1,TGTGCCAGTAGCCGAAGTTCGGGACAGGGAACGGCCTACGAGCAGTACTTC,CASSRSSGQGTAYEQYF
.,TRBV28,TRBJ1-5,.,TGTGCCAGCACCAGTGCTCGGGGGCCCCAGCATTTT,CASTSARGPQHF
few,TRBV7-9,TRBJ1-1,.,TGTGCCAGCAGCTTATTACAGCTAAACACTGAAGCTTTCTTT,CASSLLQLNTEAFF
few,TRBV5-4,TRBJ2-1,TRBD2,TGTGCCAGCAGCCAGGGACTAGCGGGAGTTACCACAAACAATGAGCAGTTCTTC,CASSQGLAGVTTNNEQFF
many,TRBV11-3,TRBJ1-1,.,TGTGCCAGCAGCTTCGACGGACAGACGGGTACGGCTTTCTTT,CASSFDGQTGTAFF
.,TRBV6-1,TRBJ1-2,.,TGTGCCAGCAGTGAGGACTGGTTGTATGGCTACACCTTC,CASSEDWLYGYTF
.,TRBV30,TRBJ1-1,.,TGTGCCTGGAGGTATTACCGGGAACGGAACACTGAAGCTTTCTTT,CAWRYYRERNTEAFF
.,TRBV5-4,TRBJ1-3,.,TGTGCCAGCAGCTTGGAGCCGTTTAGATCTGGAAACACCATATATTTT,CASSLEPFRSGNTIYF
few,TRBV6-5,TRBJ2-5,TRBD1,TGTGCCAGCAGTTACGCTTCCGGGACAGGAGGAGAGACCCAGTACTTC,CASSYASGTGGETQYF
few,TRBV6-1,TRBJ1-5,TRBD1,TGTGCCAGCAGCCTCACAGGGGGCTACAATCAGCCCCAGCATTTT,CASSLTGGYNQPQHF
.,TRBV10-1,TRBJ2-2,.,TGCGCCAGCAGTGAGAGGGGGTATGGTGGGAACACCGGGGAGCTGTTTTTT,CASSERGYGGNTGELFF
few,TRBV7-9,TRBJ2-2,.,TGTGCCAGCAGCTTAGTGGGCGCCGGGGAGCTGTTTTTT,CASSLVGAGELFF
.,TRBV27,TRBJ2-2,TRBD1,TGTGCCAGCAGTACCAGTCAGGGGGCTCTGTGGGGTACCGGGGAGCTGTTTTTT,CASSTSQGALWGTGELFF
few,TRBV13,TRBJ1-1,.,TGTGCCAGCAGCCGTCAAGGGGGTTGGAACACTGAAGCTTTCTTT,CASSRQGGWNTEAFF
few,TRBV30,TRBJ1-1,.,TGTGCCTGCGCACGAGGAGGGGCGAACACTGAAGCTTTCTTT,CACARGGANTEAFF
.,TRBV7-7,TRBJ1-6,.,TGTGCTAGCAGCCCCGGAGCTAATTCACCCCTCCACTTT,CASSPGANSPLHF
few,TRBV29-1,TRBJ1-1,.,TGCAGCGTCCAGCCTAGGAACACTGAAGCTTTCTTT,CSVQPRNTEAFF
few,TRBV2,TRBJ2-5,TRBD1,TGTGCCAGCGGTGGACAGGCCAACCAAGAGACCCAGTACTTC,CASGGQANQETQYF
.,TRBV28,TRBJ2-1,.,TGTGCCAGCAAAACCCTACTATCTTACAATGAGCAGTTCTTC,CASKTLLSYNEQFF
.,TRBV5-6,TRBJ2-2,TRBD1,TGTGCCAGCAGCTTCGCAGGGGGCGAGACCGGGGAGCTGTTTTTT,CASSFAGGETGELFF
few,TRBV18,TRBJ2-1,TRBD1,TGTGCCAGCTCGCACCCTGCCTTAGGGACAGGAGACTACAATGAGCAGTTCTTC,CASSHPALGTGDYNEQFF
.,TRBV7-6,TRBJ2-1,TRBD2,TGTGCCAGCAGCTCCAGCGGGAGCACCTACAATGAGCAGTTCTTC,CASSSSGSTYNEQFF
.,TRBV5-6,TRBJ1-4,.,TGTGCCAGCAGCTCCGTTCAGGTCTCAAAACTGTTTTTT,CASSSVQVSKLFF
.,TRBV2,TRBJ2-7,.,TGTGCCAGCATTTCTGCGGACAGCTCCTACGAGCAGTACTTC,CASISADSSYEQYF
.,TRBV2,TRBJ1-5,.,TGTGCCAGCAGTGAATTGGGCCCGGATCAGCCCCAGCATTTT,CASSELGPDQPQHF
.,TRBV5-1,TRBJ2-7,TRBD1,TGCGCCAGCAGCTTCACTACAGGGGGCTGGCAGTACTTC,CASSFTTGGWQYF
few,TRBV5-1,TRBJ2-5,TRBD2,TGCGCCAGCAGCTTGGGACTAGCGGGGGCCACCCAAGAGACCCAGTACTTC,CASSLGLAGATQETQYF
few,TRBV4-1,TRBJ2-7,.,TGCGCCAGCAGCCAAGGAGTCGGGACACCCTACGAGCAGTACTTC,CASSQGVGTPYEQYF
few,TRBV6-5,TRBJ2-5,.,TGTGCCAGCAGTTCCCGGACAGCCCAAGAGACCCAGTACTTC,CASSSRTAQETQYF
few,TRBV2,TRBJ2-5,TRBD2,TGTGCCAGCGGGACTAGCGGGTCAGAGACCCAGTACTTC,CASGTSGSETQYF
few,TRBV6-6,TRBJ2-3,TRBD1,TGTGCCAGCCGGGCCGACAGGGGTATTGCAGATACGCAGTATTTT,CASRADRGIADTQYF
few,TRBV15,TRBJ1-5,.,TGTGCCACAAACGATGGGGGGAACAATCAGCCCCAGCATTTT,CATNDGGNNQPQHF
.,TRBV5-1,TRBJ1-2,TRBD1,TGCGCCAGCAGCTTGTGGCAGGGGGCTAACTATGGCTACACCTTC,CASSLWQGANYGYTF
few,TRBV14,TRBJ2-7,TRBD1,TGTGCCAGCGCCCTTCTAGGGACAGCATACGAGCAGTACTTC,CASALLGTAYEQYF
few,TRBV18,TRBJ1-3,TRBD1,TGTGCCAGCTCGCCGAAAGTGTTACCCCCAGGGGGCGCGACCACTGGAAACACCATATATTTT,CASSPKVLPPGGATTGNTIYF
.,TRBV27,TRBJ2-7,.,TGTGCCAGCAGTTCTAGGGGAAGGTACGAGCAGTACTTC,CASSSRGRYEQYF
few,TRBV6-5,TRBJ1-6,.,TGTGCCAGCAGTTTGAGAAGAGGGGGTTCACCCCTCCACTTT,CASSLRRGGSPLHF
few,TRBV19,TRBJ1-1,TRBD1,TGTGCCAGTAGTGTACAGGGGGACACTGAAGCTTTCTTT,CASSVQGDTEAFF
few,TRBV13,TRBJ2-5,.,TGTGCCAGCAGCCTAGAGGGAGACGGGGAGACCCAGTACTTC,CASSLEGDGETQYF
.,TRBV9,TRBJ2-7,TRBD1,TGTGCCAGCAGCCCCCCCGGAGCCAGGGGGCTCTACGAGCAGTACTTC,CASSPPGARGLYEQYF